These 32 T cell receptor beta chains share one sample of origin, sequenced in a study of blood T cell repertoires in COVID-19. TCRdb's table, derived via immunoSEQ multiplex PCR, lists solely in-frame clones and lacks some. The data hold under 200,000 clones, with roughly 83% observed a single time. Material for sequencing was peripheral blood. These receptors all come from a human donor in a cohort sampled during active COVID-19.

The chain carries TRBV6-4 and TRBJ2-2, with D maybe TRBD1 (6 bases). The CDR3 runs 16 residues. Germline-derived CDR1 and CDR2 are MRHNA and SNTAGT. V was trimmed by 4 bases and J by 3 bases, leaving 15 bases between them. This chain's CDR3 is CASSAGDTRDTGELFF. CDR3 bases: TGTGCCAGCAGTGCTGGGGACACAAGGGACACCGGGGAGCTGTTTTTT.

The CDR3 here is CASPSGERGYGYTF. The CDR3 DNA is TGTGCCAGTCCTTCCGGGGAAAGGGGGTATGGCTACACCTTC. The chain recombines TRBV18 with TRBJ1-2; weak D call: TRBD1 (6 bases). This CDR3 contains 14 residues. Trimming removed 9 bases from V and 5 bases from J, with 19 bases in between. The V gene's germline CDR1 is KGHSH and CDR2 LQKENI.

In regard to this clone: The junction departs from germline at one end; a sequencing error may be responsible. In nucleotides, the CDR3 is TGTGCTAGCAGCTTAAGGCAGGGGGCCCCCTACGAGCAGTACTTC. Its translation is CASSLRQGAPYEQYF. This chain connects TRBV7-7 to TRBJ2-7; 8 bases align to TRBD1. The CDR3 covers 15 residues. CDR1 SSHAT and CDR2 FNYEAQ come from the germline V gene (reference sequence). The entire variable domain, with the rest obtained from reference TRBV7-7 and TRBJ2-7, is as follows: GAGVSQSPRYKVTKRGQDVTLRCDPISSHATLYWYQQALGQGPEFLTYFNYEAQPDKSGLPSDRFSAERPEGSISTLTIQRTEQRDSAMYRCASSLRQGAPYEQYFGPGTRLTVT.

V gene TRBV6-2 or TRBV6-3 combines with J gene TRBJ1-5, with D maybe TRBD1 (6 bases). Trimming took 5 bases from V and 4 from J, leaving 9 bases between them. CDR1 and CDR2 from the germline V gene are MNHEY and SVGEGT. CDR3 length: 13 residues. The CDR3 DNA follows: TGTGCCAGCAGTAACAGGGTTAATCAGCCCCAGCATTTT. Residues: CASSNRVNQPQHF.

This rearrangement joins TRBV4-3 to TRBJ1-3; TRBD1 aligns across 7 bases. The V segment lost 1 base and the J segment 4 bases; nucleotides outside the gene matches: 1. The CDR3 length is 14 residues. Germline loops: CDR1 LGHNA, CDR2 YSLEER. CDR3 in DNA: TGCGCCAGCAGCCAAGGGGACAGAGGAAACACCATATATTTT. Translation: CASSQGDRGNTIYF.

This chain uses TRBV9 with TRBJ2-7; D not certain. CDR1 and CDR2 (germline): SGDLS, YYNGEE. The CDR3 length is 12 residues. V was pared by 3 bases and J by 6 bases, with 10 bases between. The chain's CDR3 is CASSDVDTEQYF. CDR3 nucleotides: TGTGCCAGCAGCGACGTAGATACCGAGCAGTACTTC.

The V call is TRBV10-3, the J call TRBJ1-1; 10 bases are a match to TRBD1. The germline V gene encodes CDR1 ENHRY and CDR2 SYGVKD. This CDR3 region has 14 residues. After removal of 7 bases from V and 4 bases from J, the junction contained 6 bases not matched to a gene. CDR3 sequence reads: CAIKGTGDPTEAFF. The CDR3 DNA follows: TGTGCCATCAAAGGGACAGGGGATCCCACTGAAGCTTTCTTT.

V gene TRBV4-2 combines with J gene TRBJ2-7, with a possible D match to TRBD2 (7 bases). From germline, CDR1 is LGHNA and CDR2 YNFKEQ. V shed 0 bases and J shed 3 bases, with 21 bases lying between them. CDR3 length: 18 amino acids. CDR3 in amino acids: CASSQDGEGGLVIYEQYF. CDR3 DNA sequence: TGTGCCAGCAGCCAAGATGGGGAGGGGGGGCTGGTTATCTACGAGCAGTACTTC.

The chain carries TRBV12-3 or TRBV12-4 and TRBJ1-2; TRBD1 is a possible D gene (6 bases). The germline V and J ends were trimmed by 3 bases and 8 bases, with 13 bases remaining between them. The CDR3 runs to 13 residues. The CDR3 protein is CASSLAGEGGYTF. The CDR3 DNA reads TGTGCCAGCAGTTTGGCAGGGGAAGGGGGCTACACCTTC.

The V call is TRBV19, the J call TRBJ1-4, with 9 positions matching TRBD1. V gave up 4 bases and J gave up 4 bases; unmatched junction bases: 4. The CDR3 is 15 amino acids. Per the germline V gene, CDR1 is LNHDA and CDR2 is SQIVND (reference sequence). As DNA, the CDR3 is TGTGCCAGTAGTAGTACAGGGGGCATTAATGAAAAACTGTTTTTT. Translation: CASSSTGGINEKLFF.

The rearrangement uses TRBV9 and TRBJ2-2; TRBD2 matches at 8 bases. Germline loops: CDR1 SGDLS, CDR2 YYNGEE. This CDR3 is built from 17 residues. V was pared by 0 bases and J by 4 bases, with 8 bases of the junction left unmatched. CDR3 sequence: CASSVVGGGGPTGELFF. CDR3 nucleotides: TGTGCCAGCAGCGTAGTCGGGGGGGGAGGCCCCACCGGGGAGCTGTTTTTT.

The CDR3 protein is CASSPGTVTTGELFF. Here the CDR3 DNA reads TGTGCCAGCTCACCTGGGACAGTCACCACCGGGGAGCTGTTTTTT. The V call is TRBV18, the J call TRBJ2-2, with 7 bases identical to TRBD1. The junction had 5 bases not matched to a gene; V was cut back by 3 bases and J by 4 bases. The CDR3 has 15 residues. Germline-derived CDR1 and CDR2 are KGHSH and LQKENI.

J is TRBJ2-5 and V is TRBV6-6; possible D gene TRBD1, 5 bases. From germline, CDR1 is MNHNY and CDR2 SVGAGI (reference sequence). Deletions cut 2 bases from V and 0 bases from J, with 10 bases between. There are 15 residues in the CDR3. The CDR3 loop reads CASSYPPDNQETQYF. DNA for the CDR3: TGTGCCAGCAGTTACCCCCCGGACAACCAAGAGACCCAGTACTTC.

V is TRBV4-2 and J is TRBJ2-5; 10 nucleotides align to TRBD2. Germline loops: CDR1 LGHNA, CDR2 YNFKEQ. CDR3 length equals 18 residues. Unmatched junction bases numbered 13, after V lost 1 base and J lost 5 bases. CDR3 residues: CASSQGGASGRGAETQYF. The CDR3 region has the DNA TGTGCCAGCAGCCAAGGGGGGGCTAGCGGGAGAGGGGCCGAGACCCAGTACTTC.

The chain joins TRBV3-1 (or the pseudogene TRBV3-2) to TRBJ1-1; TRBD1 might be the D (6 bases). The CDR3 length is 16 residues. The germline V gene encodes CDR1 LGHDT and CDR2 YNNKEL (reference sequence). Trimming left V 2 bases short and J 2 bases short, with 15 bases between. CDR3 in amino acids: CASSQLQGLGNTEAFF. CDR3 in DNA: TGTGCCAGCAGCCAACTACAGGGATTAGGTAACACTGAAGCTTTCTTT.

V gene TRBV7-2 combines with J gene TRBJ2-7; tentative D call: TRBD2 (7 bases). The CDR3 covers 15 residues. In germline, CDR1 is SGHTA, CDR2 FQGNSA. V was cut by 1 base and J by 0 bases, with 10 bases left in between. The CDR3 reads CASSLGRGGSYEQYF. The DNA for the CDR3 is TGTGCCAGCAGCTTAGGGAGGGGGGGCTCCTACGAGCAGTACTTC. The full variable domain, rest sourced from reference TRBV7-2 and TRBJ2-7, is GAGVSQSPSNKVTEKGKDVELRCDPISGHTALYWYRQSLGQGLEFLIYFQGNSAPDKSGLPSDRFSAERTGGSVSTLTIQRTQQEDSAVYLCASSLGRGGSYEQYFGPGTRLTVT.

In this sample, this clone turned up a few times. This chain connects TRBV6-5 to TRBJ2-7; TRBD1 agrees at 8 bases. The germline gives CDR1 MNHEY, CDR2 SVGAGI. The length of the CDR3 is 15 residues. V dropped 2 bases and J dropped 0; count of bases not matched to a gene: 3. For the CDR3, the DNA is TGTGCCAGCAGTTACGTCCAGGGGGCCTCCTACGAGCAGTACTTC. Amino acid sequence: CASSYVQGASYEQYF.

V and J are TRBV18 and TRBJ2-7; tentative D call: TRBD2 (5 bases). The ends were cut back, 3 bases at V and 3 bases at J, with 15 bases in the middle. The CDR3 length is 15 residues. Germline lookup yields CDR1 KGHSH and CDR2 LQKENI. The CDR3 sequence: CASSPSEGGFYEQYF. The CDR3 nucleotides are TGTGCCAGCTCACCCTCAGAGGGTGGGTTCTACGAGCAGTACTTC.

The rearrangement links TRBV14 to TRBJ2-2; 12 bases fit TRBD2. With V trimmed by 4 bases and J by 5 bases, 8 bases remained unmatched. Germline lookup yields CDR1 SGHDN and CDR2 FVKESK. The CDR3 loop spans 17 amino acids. The CDR3 DNA sequence: TGTGCCAGCAGCCCCCTGACTAGCGGGAGAGGGACCGGGGAGCTGTTTTTT. Protein sequence: CASSPLTSGRGTGELFF.

V gene TRBV10-3 combines with J gene TRBJ1-6; possible D gene TRBD1, 6 bases. Per germline, CDR1 ENHRY and CDR2 SYGVKD. V lost 2 bases to trimming and J lost 7 bases, with 6 bases between them. This CDR3 comprises 13 residues. CDR3 nucleotides: TGTGCCATCAGTGAGACAGGGAATTCACCCCTCCACTTT. It translates to CAISETGNSPLHF.

The chain is built from TRBV2 and TRBJ1-1; 12 nucleotides match TRBD1. Germline CDR1 and CDR2: SNHLY and FYNNEI. The CDR3 spans 16 residues. J gave up 0 bases and V 7 bases, and 6 bases lay outside the gene matches. The CDR3 here is CASNDGTGGLNTEAFF. CDR3 DNA: TGTGCCAGCAATGATGGGACAGGGGGCCTGAACACTGAAGCTTTCTTT.

V usage is TRBV6-5 and J usage is TRBJ2-7, with 12 bases aligning to TRBD2. The CDR3 consists of 14 residues. Trimming at V came to 7 bases and at J to 2 bases, leaving 3 bases not matched to a gene. The germline CDR1 and CDR2 sequences are MNHEY and SVGAGI. The CDR3 spells CASILAGGAYEQYF. CDR3 in DNA: TGTGCCAGCATTCTAGCGGGGGGGGCCTACGAGCAGTACTTC.

V usage is TRBV2 and J usage is TRBJ1-2; perhaps TRBD1 as D (6 bases). The CDR3 is 14 residues long. Trimming stripped 4 bases from V and 4 bases from J, with 13 bases between. Germline CDR1 reads SNHLY; CDR2 reads FYNNEI. This CDR3 is CASSVDSTPYGYTF. CDR3 DNA: TGTGCCAGCAGTGTGGACAGCACTCCCTATGGCTACACCTTC.

The chain links TRBV27 to TRBJ1-4; D uncertain. The CDR3 extends over 18 amino acids. V was shortened by 0 bases and J by 2 bases, with 16 bases between the two germline ends. The germline CDR1 and CDR2 sequences are MNHEY and SMNVEV (reference sequence). The CDR3 reads CASSLSPPLIATNEKLFF. The DNA of the CDR3 is TGTGCCAGCAGTTTATCGCCCCCCCTGATAGCGACTAATGAAAAACTGTTTTTT.

The J gene is TRBJ2-7, the V gene TRBV7-2; 8 nucleotides line up with TRBD2. Looked up from germline, CDR1 is SGHTA and CDR2 is FQGNSA. The CDR3 spans 16 residues. J gave up 3 bases and V 1 base, and 8 bases lay outside the gene matches. The DNA for the CDR3 is TGTGCCAGCAGCTTAGGCTCGCGGGGGGCTCTCTACGAGCAGTACTTC. Its protein product is CASSLGSRGALYEQYF.

The chain employs TRBV10-3 and TRBJ2-1; tentative D call: TRBD1 (5 bases). V was trimmed by 6 bases and J by 0 bases, leaving 12 bases between them. Per germline, CDR1 ENHRY and CDR2 SYGVKD. This CDR3 has 15 amino acids. The CDR3 DNA reads TGTGCCATCAGGAAACAGGAAAGCTCCTACAATGAGCAGTTCTTC. Residues: CAIRKQESSYNEQFF.

V gene TRBV27 combines with J gene TRBJ1-5; TRBD1 matches at 9 bases. CDR3 size: 18 residues. Per germline, CDR1 MNHEY and CDR2 SMNVEV (reference sequence). Trimming at V came to 3 bases and at J to 2 bases, leaving 11 bases not matched to a gene. CDR3 loop: CASSLGFTGGMGNQPQHF. The CDR3 DNA reads TGTGCCAGCAGTTTGGGATTTACAGGGGGCATGGGCAATCAGCCCCAGCATTTT.

The rearrangement links TRBV6-6 to TRBJ2-1; D unresolved. CDR3 length equals 13 residues. Trimming took 5 bases from V and 0 from J, leaving 5 bases between them. In germline, CDR1 is MNHNY, CDR2 SVGAGI (reference sequence). CDR3 bases: TGTGCCAGCAGTATGAGCTCCTACAATGAGCAGTTCTTC. It translates to CASSMSSYNEQFF.

The chain couples TRBV10-2 to TRBJ2-7; 9 bases fit TRBD1. The CDR3 covers 13 residues. The germline CDR1 and CDR2 sequences are WSHSY and SAAADI. V dropped 4 bases and J dropped 7; count of bases not matched to a gene: 5. This chain's CDR3 is CASSGNRGREQYF. The DNA for the CDR3 is TGCGCCAGCAGTGGGAACAGGGGGCGGGAGCAGTACTTC.

The genes are TRBV19 and TRBJ2-7; 10 bases fit TRBD1. The CDR3 is 16 residues long. Trimming at V came to 0 bases and at J to 4 bases, leaving 6 bases not matched to a gene. CDR1 is LNHDA and CDR2 is SQIVND in the germline V gene (reference sequence). The CDR3 DNA is TGTGCCAGTAGTATAGAGGGGGACAGGGGACAGTACGAGCAGTACTTC. Residues: CASSIEGDRGQYEQYF.

This clone was picked up one time. The chain recombines TRBV19 with TRBJ1-2; 9 bases match TRBD1. Looked up from germline, CDR1 is LNHDA and CDR2 is SQIVND (reference sequence). V shed 5 bases, J shed 3 bases, and the junction held 4 bases outside the gene matches. The CDR3 loop spans 14 amino acids. The CDR3 spells CASSPGQGDYGYTF. In nucleotides, the CDR3 is TGTGCCAGTAGTCCGGGACAGGGCGACTATGGCTACACCTTC.

The chain employs TRBV27 and TRBJ1-1; 7 positions agree with TRBD1. The CDR3 has 16 amino acids. J gave up 0 bases and V 8 bases, and 12 bases lay outside the gene matches. Germline CDR1 MNHEY, CDR2 SMNVEV (reference sequence). CDR3 sequence reads: CASGYRDSLLNTEAFF. CDR3 DNA sequence: TGTGCCAGCGGTTATCGGGACAGCCTATTGAACACTGAAGCTTTCTTT.